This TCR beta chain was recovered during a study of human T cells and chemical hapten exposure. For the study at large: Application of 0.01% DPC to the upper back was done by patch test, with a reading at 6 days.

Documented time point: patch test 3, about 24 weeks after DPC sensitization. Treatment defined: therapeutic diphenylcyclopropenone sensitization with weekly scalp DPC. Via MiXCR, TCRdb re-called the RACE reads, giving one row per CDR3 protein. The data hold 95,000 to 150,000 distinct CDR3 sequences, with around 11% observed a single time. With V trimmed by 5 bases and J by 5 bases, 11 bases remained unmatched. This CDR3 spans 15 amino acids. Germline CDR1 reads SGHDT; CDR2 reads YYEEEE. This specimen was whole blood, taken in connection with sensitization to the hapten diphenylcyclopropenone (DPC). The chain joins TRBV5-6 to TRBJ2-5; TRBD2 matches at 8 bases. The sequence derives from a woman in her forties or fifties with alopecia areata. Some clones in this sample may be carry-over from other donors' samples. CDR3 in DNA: TGTGCCAGCAGTCTCCCTGGCGGGGGGCAGGAGACCCAGTACTTC. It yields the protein CASSLPGGGQETQYF.